Given below is one TCR beta chain in context. The source of the sample is a study of blood T cell repertoires in COVID-19. Study background: Sites across the United States, Italy and Spain contributed samples from acute and convalescent COVID-19. PBMCs, B-cell-depleted T cells, or T cells provided the cDNA or gDNA that made up the material.

This CDR3 spans 15 amino acids. CDR1 and CDR2 (germline): MNHEY, SMNVEV (reference sequence). V shed 4 bases, J shed 2 bases, and the junction held 4 bases outside the gene matches. In the authors' workflow: Researchers report that nucleated cell counts were estimated from reference gene primer amplification. The repertoire was sequenced with immunoSEQ multiplex PCR; TCRdb's copy has only in-frame clones and lacks some. D and trimming were read from the DNA, whereas the V and J calls and clone size are those reported in that table. The sample carries 450,000 to 500,000 clones, 70% to 90% recorded once.

Sequences were obtained from peripheral blood. This clonotype was sampled from a human donor in a cohort sampled during active COVID-19. V and J are TRBV27 and TRBJ2-2, with 7 bases aligning to TRBD1. This CDR3 is CASSYRGRNTGELFF. CDR3 DNA: TGTGCCAGCAGTTACAGGGGAAGAAACACCGGGGAGCTGTTTTTT.